This TCR beta chain was identified during a study of cytomegalovirus exposure and HLA in healthy donors. A remark on this clone: Its antigen is not known.

Germline CDR1 is MGHRA and CDR2 is YSYEKL. The CDR3 runs to 12 residues. V lost 4 bases, J lost 4 bases, and 8 bases lay in between. Profiling relied on immunoSEQ multiplex PCR, and the TCRdb table lists in-frame clones only, not all of them. The sample lists 150,000 to 180,000 clones, 86% occurring once. Findings of the study overall: There were around 160 TCR beta chains listed as cytomegalovirus-associated.

This TCR was sampled from a young man in good health and CMV-seropositive. Sequencing was performed on PBMCs. The V gene is TRBV4-1, the J gene TRBJ2-7; D gene ambiguous. CDR3 in amino acids: CASSLTGYEQYF. The CDR3, as DNA: TGCGCCAGCAGCCTCACTGGTTACGAGCAGTACTTC.